The source of this T cell receptor beta chain is a study of blood T cell repertoires in COVID-19. Study-wide context: There were acute and convalescent COVID-19 samples, and they came from the United States, Italy and Spain. T cells, B-cell-depleted T cells, or PBMCs supplied cDNA or gDNA.

This clone was detected only a few times. Trimming removed 7 bases from V and 1 base from J; junction bases left unmatched: 5. This CDR3 region has 15 residues. Germline V gene sequence: CDR1 MNHEY, CDR2 SMNVEV (reference sequence). As originally analysed: Estimation of nucleated cell counts relied on the amplification of reference gene primers. Sequencing was performed with immunoSEQ multiplex PCR; in TCRdb, only in-frame clones are kept and a portion is missing. V and J calls and clone size are copied from that table; D and trimming were computed from the DNA. The profile shows about 150,000 clones, about 86% of them singletons.

The V and J genes are TRBV27 and TRBJ2-1, with 9 bases that match TRBD1. Input material: peripheral blood. The sequence was collected from a man between 70 and 80 years old with acute or convalescent COVID-19. The chain's CDR3 is CASTLDRGSYNEQFF. For the CDR3, the DNA is TGTGCCAGCACCCTAGACAGGGGGTCCTACAATGAGCAGTTCTTC.